This T cell receptor (beta chain) was recovered during a study of T cell responses to AZD1222 COVID-19 vaccine. Study-level findings and limits: Unmutated regions of variants are reportedly targeted by nearly half of spike-specific TCRs.

Only in-frame clones appear in the TCRdb table, and some are missing; sequencing was by immunoSEQ multiplex PCR. Here the sample spans some 120,000 clones, approximately 85% being singletons. Note on this clone: The antigen remains undetermined.

In germline, CDR1 is MNHNY, CDR2 SVGAGI (reference sequence). The CDR3 sequence is 17 residues long. V lost 5 bases and J lost 2; bases outside the gene matches: 8. This chain links TRBV6-6 with TRBJ2-7; 14 bases agree with TRBD2. The material sequenced was peripheral blood, taken on day 0 of AZD1222 vaccination. The sequence was obtained from an adult in good health. DNA of the CDR3: TGTGCCAGCAGTCCCGGACTAGCGGGGGGAACAACCTACGAGCAGTACTTC. It translates to CASSPGLAGGTTYEQYF.